This entry lists 9 T cell receptor beta chains sequenced from one sample in a study of spatial heterogeneity in lung cancer (dated by TCRdb to between 2019 and 2020). Findings and caveats that apply to the study as a whole: A correlation was observed between the number of expanded intratumoral alpha and beta TCRs and the tumor nonsynonymous mutation count.

Reading the label with the study, this specimen's time point is: sample taken at primary tumor resection. Their antigen targets remain unknown. Libraries were constructed by 5' RACE. The reads were generated on a NextSeq 500. TCRdb reran the public reads through fastp at Q25 and MiXCR, keeping productive beta chains. Duplicate CDR3 protein sequences are folded into a single record with the most common DNA and genes. This sample gives about 4,800 distinct CDR3 sequences in total; 8.4% of them show up just once. The ten top clones hold 31% of the sample. The sample consisted of lung tumor tissue, taken at surgery. These receptors were taken from a male donor with early-stage non-small cell lung cancer.

This clonotype was seen many times. V is TRBV20-1 and J is TRBJ2-1; 14 bases agree with TRBD2. Germline CDR1 reads DFQATT; CDR2 reads SNEGSKA (reference sequence). This CDR3 comprises 16 residues. V shed 5 bases and J 9 bases; nucleotides not matched to a gene: 12. In nucleotides, the CDR3 is TGCAGTGCTCCCCCCGAGGGACTAGCGGGAGTAGTTGAGCAGTTCTTC. This gives the protein CSAPPEGLAGVVEQFF.

This rearrangement joins TRBV7-4 to TRBJ2-1; 7 bases fit TRBD1. J was trimmed by 7 bases and V by 5 bases; bases with no gene match: 8. CDR1 and CDR2 (germline): SGHVT, SQSDAQ. The CDR3 covers 14 residues. The CDR3 reads CASSPETGTNEQFF. The DNA for the CDR3 is TGTGCCAGCAGCCCCGAGACAGGGACAAATGAGCAGTTCTTC.

This clonotype ranks as medium-sized. The V and J genes are TRBV5-1 and TRBJ2-6, with D perhaps matching TRBD2 (6 bases). The CDR3 is 16 residues long. Germline CDR1 and CDR2: SGHRS and YFSETQ. V lost 5 bases and J 2 bases, leaving 14 bases between the germline ends. The CDR3 loop is CASSGAGGAGANVLTF. CDR3 coding DNA: TGCGCCAGCAGTGGGGCTGGAGGGGCTGGGGCCAACGTCCTGACTTTC.

This clonotype was seen many times. J is TRBJ2-1 and V is TRBV6-1; D perhaps matches TRBD2 (6 bases). The CDR3 has 14 amino acids. Germline-derived CDR1 and CDR2 are MNHNS and SASEGT. Trimming cost V 1 base and J 6 bases, with 10 bases left between them. The CDR3 is CASSEVAGGNEQFF. The CDR3 nucleotides are TGTGCCAGCAGTGAAGTTGCCGGGGGCAATGAGCAGTTCTTC.

This clonotype was seen ten or more times. The chain links TRBV12-5 to TRBJ2-2; possible D gene TRBD1, 6 bases. The V gene's germline CDR1 is LGHNT and CDR2 FRNRAP. CDR3 length: 15 amino acids. V was trimmed by 1 base and J by 6 bases, leaving 12 bases between them. The CDR3 reads CASGLGTAHPGELFF. CDR3 nucleotide sequence: TGTGCTAGTGGTTTGGGGACAGCCCACCCCGGGGAGCTGTTTTTT.

This clonotype was picked up many times. V and J are TRBV3-1 and TRBJ1-6, with D possibly being TRBD1 (5 bases). V lost 3 bases to trimming and J lost 9 bases, with 12 bases between them. The CDR3 loop spans 14 amino acids. Germline V lookup: CDR1 LGHDT, CDR2 YNNKEL (reference sequence). The CDR3 region is CASSQGQGGSPLHF. The CDR3 bases are TGTGCCAGCAGCCAGGGTCAGGGTGGTTCACCCCTCCACTTT.

In this sample, this clonotype turned up many times. V usage is TRBV24-1 and J usage is TRBJ2-1; D gene unclear. Trimming removed 3 bases from V and 1 base from J, with 9 bases in between. The germline V gene encodes CDR1 KGHDR and CDR2 SFDVKD. The CDR3 contains 15 residues. The CDR3 DNA reads TGTGCCACCAGTGATCCAGAGTCATCCTACAATGAGCAGTTCTTC. This gives the protein CATSDPESSYNEQFF.

This clonotype was observed many times. The rearrangement links TRBV10-3 to TRBJ1-2; D ambiguous. This CDR3 is built from 14 residues. Germline values: CDR1 ENHRY, CDR2 SYGVKD. The V end was cut by 0 bases, the J end by 2 bases, with 7 bases between. The CDR3 here is CAISESPGNYGYTF. Written as DNA, the CDR3 is TGTGCCATCAGTGAGTCTCCGGGAAACTATGGCTACACCTTC.

The sample holds many counts of this clonotype. This chain joins TRBV20-1 and TRBJ2-3; D not resolved. The germline V gene has CDR1 DFQATT and CDR2 SNEGSKA (reference sequence). V lost 6 bases and J lost 0, with 19 bases in between. This CDR3 has 16 amino acids. The CDR3 DNA sequence: TGCAGTGCCAACCAACGAAGACACTCTAGCACAGATACGCAGTATTTT. Its protein product is CSANQRRHSSTDTQYF.